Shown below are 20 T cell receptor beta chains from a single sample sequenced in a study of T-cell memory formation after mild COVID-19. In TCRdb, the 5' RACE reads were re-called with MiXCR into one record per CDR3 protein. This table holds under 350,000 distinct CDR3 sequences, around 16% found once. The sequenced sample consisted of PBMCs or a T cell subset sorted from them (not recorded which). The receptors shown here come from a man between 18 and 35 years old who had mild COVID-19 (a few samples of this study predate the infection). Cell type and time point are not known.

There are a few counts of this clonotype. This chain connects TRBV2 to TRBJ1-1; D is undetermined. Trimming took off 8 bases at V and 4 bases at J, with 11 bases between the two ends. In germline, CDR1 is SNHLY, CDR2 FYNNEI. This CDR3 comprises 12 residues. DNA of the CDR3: TGTGCCAGCCGATACGGGATCACTGAAGCTTTCTTT. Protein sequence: CASRYGITEAFF.

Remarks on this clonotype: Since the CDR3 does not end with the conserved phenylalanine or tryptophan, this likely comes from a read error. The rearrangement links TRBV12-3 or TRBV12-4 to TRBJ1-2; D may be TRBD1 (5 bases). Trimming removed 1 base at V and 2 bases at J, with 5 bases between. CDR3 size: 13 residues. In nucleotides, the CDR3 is TGTGCCAGCAGTTTAGGACAGAACTATGGCTACACCTTA. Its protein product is CASSLGQNYGYTL.

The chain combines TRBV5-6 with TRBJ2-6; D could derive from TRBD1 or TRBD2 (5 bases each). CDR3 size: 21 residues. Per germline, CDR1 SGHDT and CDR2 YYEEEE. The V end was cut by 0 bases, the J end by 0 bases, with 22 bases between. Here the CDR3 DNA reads TGTGCCAGCAGCTTGGTTCGGAAATGGGACCGATCATTCTCTGGGGCCAACGTCCTGACTTTC. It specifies CASSLVRKWDRSFSGANVLTF.

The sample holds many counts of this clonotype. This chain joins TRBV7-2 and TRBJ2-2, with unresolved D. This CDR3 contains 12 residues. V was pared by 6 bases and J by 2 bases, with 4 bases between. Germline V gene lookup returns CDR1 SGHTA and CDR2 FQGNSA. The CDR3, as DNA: TGTGCCAGCAGGTTAAACACCGGGGAGCTGTTTTTT. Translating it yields CASRLNTGELFF.

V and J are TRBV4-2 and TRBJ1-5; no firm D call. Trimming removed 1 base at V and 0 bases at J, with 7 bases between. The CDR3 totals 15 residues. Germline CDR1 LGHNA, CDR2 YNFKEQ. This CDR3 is CASSQGSFSNQPQHF. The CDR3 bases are TGTGCCAGCAGCCAAGGGTCCTTTAGCAATCAGCCCCAGCATTTT.

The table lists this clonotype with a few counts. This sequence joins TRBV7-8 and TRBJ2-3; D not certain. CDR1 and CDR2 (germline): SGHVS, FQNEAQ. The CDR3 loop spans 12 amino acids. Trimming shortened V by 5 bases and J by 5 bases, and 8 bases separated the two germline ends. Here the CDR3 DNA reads TGTGCCAGCAGCCAAAACTTAGATACGCAGTATTTT. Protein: CASSQNLDTQYF.

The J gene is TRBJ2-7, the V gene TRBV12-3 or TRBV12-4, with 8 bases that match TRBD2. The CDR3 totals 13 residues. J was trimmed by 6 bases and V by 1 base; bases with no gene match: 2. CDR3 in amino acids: CASSLVRGGEQYF. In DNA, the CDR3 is TGTGCCAGCAGTTTAGTTCGGGGGGGCGAGCAGTACTTC.

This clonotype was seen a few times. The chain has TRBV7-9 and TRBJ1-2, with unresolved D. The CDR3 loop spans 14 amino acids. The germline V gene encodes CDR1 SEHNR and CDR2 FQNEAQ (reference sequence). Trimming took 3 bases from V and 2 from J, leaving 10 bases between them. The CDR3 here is CASSLLGSNYGYTF. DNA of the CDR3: TGTGCCAGCAGCTTGTTAGGGTCCAACTATGGCTACACCTTC.

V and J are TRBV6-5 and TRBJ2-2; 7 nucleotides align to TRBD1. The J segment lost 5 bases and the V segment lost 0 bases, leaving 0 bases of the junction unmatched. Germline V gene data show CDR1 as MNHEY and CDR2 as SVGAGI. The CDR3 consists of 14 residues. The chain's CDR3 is CASSYSTGTGELFF. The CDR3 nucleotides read TGTGCCAGCAGTTACTCGACAGGGACCGGGGAGCTGTTTTTT.

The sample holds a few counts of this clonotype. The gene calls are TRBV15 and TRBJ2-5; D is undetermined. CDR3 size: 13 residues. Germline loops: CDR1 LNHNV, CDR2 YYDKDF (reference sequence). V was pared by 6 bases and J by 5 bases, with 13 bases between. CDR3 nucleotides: TGTGCCACCAGGGAAAGGGATAAGGAGACCCAGTACTTC. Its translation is CATRERDKETQYF.

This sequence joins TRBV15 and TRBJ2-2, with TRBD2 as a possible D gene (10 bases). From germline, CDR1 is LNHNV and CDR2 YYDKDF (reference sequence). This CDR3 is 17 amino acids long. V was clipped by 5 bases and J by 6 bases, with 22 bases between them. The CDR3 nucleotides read TGTGCCACCAGCGGTGACAGGGGGACTAGCGTCCCCGGGGAGCTGTTTTTT. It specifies CATSGDRGTSVPGELFF.

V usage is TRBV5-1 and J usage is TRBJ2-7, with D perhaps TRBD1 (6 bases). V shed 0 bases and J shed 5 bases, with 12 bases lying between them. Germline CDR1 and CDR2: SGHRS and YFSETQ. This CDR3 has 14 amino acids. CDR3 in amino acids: CASSLGGLSDEQYF. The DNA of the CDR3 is TGCGCCAGCAGCTTGGGGGGGCTCAGCGACGAGCAGTACTTC.

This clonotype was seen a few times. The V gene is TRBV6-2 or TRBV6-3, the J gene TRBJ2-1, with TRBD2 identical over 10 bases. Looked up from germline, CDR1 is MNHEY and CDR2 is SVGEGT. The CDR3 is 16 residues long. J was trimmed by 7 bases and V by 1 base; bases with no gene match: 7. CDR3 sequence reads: CASSYFGTSVRNEQFF. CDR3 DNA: TGTGCCAGCAGTTACTTCGGGACTAGCGTCCGGAATGAGCAGTTCTTC.

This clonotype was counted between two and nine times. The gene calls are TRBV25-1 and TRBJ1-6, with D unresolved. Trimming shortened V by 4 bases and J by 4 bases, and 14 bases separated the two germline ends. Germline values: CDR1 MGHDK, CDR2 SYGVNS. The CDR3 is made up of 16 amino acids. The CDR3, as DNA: TGTGCCAGCAGTGCACCGAGGTCTGGGTATAATTCACCCCTCCACTTT. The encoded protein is CASSAPRSGYNSPLHF.

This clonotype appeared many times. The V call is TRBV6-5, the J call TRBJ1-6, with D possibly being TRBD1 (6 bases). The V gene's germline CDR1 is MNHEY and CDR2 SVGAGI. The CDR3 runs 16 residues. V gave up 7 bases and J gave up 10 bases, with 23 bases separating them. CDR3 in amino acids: CASTPAGTWGQSPLHF. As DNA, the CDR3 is TGTGCCAGCACCCCCGCCGGGACCTGGGGACAATCACCCCTCCACTTT.

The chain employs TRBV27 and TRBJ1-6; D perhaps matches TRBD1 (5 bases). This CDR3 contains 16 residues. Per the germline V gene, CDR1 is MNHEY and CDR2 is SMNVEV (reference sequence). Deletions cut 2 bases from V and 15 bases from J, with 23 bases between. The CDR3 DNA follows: TGTGCCAGCAGTTTAATTGGCCTTCGGGGGAGAGGGCACCTCCACTTT. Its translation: CASSLIGLRGRGHLHF.

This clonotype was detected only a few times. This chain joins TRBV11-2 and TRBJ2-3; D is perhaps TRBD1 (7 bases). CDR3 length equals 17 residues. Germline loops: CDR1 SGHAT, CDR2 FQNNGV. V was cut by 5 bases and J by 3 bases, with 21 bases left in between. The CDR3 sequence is CASSHNLRQGGTDTQYF. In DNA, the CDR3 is TGTGCCAGCAGCCACAATTTGAGACAGGGAGGAACAGATACGCAGTATTTT.

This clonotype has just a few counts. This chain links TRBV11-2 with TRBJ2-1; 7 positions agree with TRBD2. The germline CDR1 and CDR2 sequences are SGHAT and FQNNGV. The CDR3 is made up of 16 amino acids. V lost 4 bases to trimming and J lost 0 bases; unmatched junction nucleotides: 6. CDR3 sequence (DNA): TGTGCCAGCAGCTGGGTCGGGGGGAGCTCCTACAATGAGCAGTTCTTC. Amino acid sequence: CASSWVGGSSYNEQFF.

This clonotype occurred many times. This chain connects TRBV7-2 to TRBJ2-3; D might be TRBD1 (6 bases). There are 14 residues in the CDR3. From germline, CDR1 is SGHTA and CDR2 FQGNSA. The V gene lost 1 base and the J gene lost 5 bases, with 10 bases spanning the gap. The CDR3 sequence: CASSLGGLKDTQYF. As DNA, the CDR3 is TGTGCCAGCAGCTTAGGGGGGCTTAAAGATACGCAGTATTTT.

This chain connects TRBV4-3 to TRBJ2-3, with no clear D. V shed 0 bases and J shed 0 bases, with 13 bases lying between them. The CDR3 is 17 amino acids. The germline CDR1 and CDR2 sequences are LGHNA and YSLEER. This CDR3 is CASSQDNCICSTDTQYF. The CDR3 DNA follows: TGCGCCAGCAGCCAAGATAACTGCATATGTAGCACAGATACGCAGTATTTT.